This TCR beta chain was sequenced for a study of blood T cell repertoires in COVID-19. About the research overall: Italy, Spain and the United States were the sources of the convalescent and acute COVID-19 samples. Nucleic acid was either cDNA or gDNA, and it came from T cells, B-cell-depleted T cells, or PBMCs.

About this clone itself: The junction departs from the called germline gene at one end, perhaps through a read error.

Authors' processing steps: By means of reference gene primer amplification, nucleated cell counts were estimated. Assay: immunoSEQ multiplex PCR; the TCRdb copy retains only in-frame clones and omits some. Clone size and the V and J calls come from that table; the DNA yielded D and trimming. The data contain 100,000 to 150,000 clones, less than 90% of them singletons. The germline V gene has CDR1 MDHEN and CDR2 SYDVKM. CDR3 length: 12 residues. The sample taken for sequencing was peripheral blood. The chain is built from TRBV28 and TRBJ1-1; no clear D. The receptor's source is a woman of 80 years or more with acute or convalescent COVID-19. The CDR3 coding sequence is TGTGCCAGCAATTTACGGGGCACTGAAGCTTTCTTT. Residues: CASNLRGTEAFF. Full variable domain (rest looked up from reference TRBV28 and TRBJ1-1): DVKVTQSSRYLVKRTGEKVFLECVQDMDHENMFWYRQDPGLGLRLIYFSYDVKMKEKGDIPEGYSVSREKKERFSLILESASTNQTSMYLCASNLRGTEAFFGQGTRLTVV.